One sample yielded the 18 T cell receptor beta chains listed below, sequenced in a study of blood T cells in healthy people across ages. For the second PCR, which ran for about 6 to 11 cycles, a sample-barcoded 5' primer and a J-beta primer mix were used. TCRdb used MiXCR to reprocess the 5' RACE reads, holding one entry per CDR3 protein. Seen here are 1.5 million to 1.9 million distinct CDR3 sequences, around 40% observed once, and the top ten hold around 4%. Sequenced input: blood. The receptors stem from a young woman in good health.

V gene TRBV6-6 combines with J gene TRBJ1-2; a possible D gene is TRBD1 (5 bases). The CDR3 totals 10 residues. The V and J ends lost 5 bases and 13 bases respectively, with 11 bases between them. Germline CDR1 and CDR2: MNHNY and SVGAGI (reference sequence). The CDR3 nucleotides read TGTGCCAGCAGTAAGACACAGGCCACCTTC. Its translation is CASSKTQATF.

This clonotype was counted between two and nine times. This chain connects TRBV4-3 to TRBJ2-1; the match to TRBD2 covers 7 bases. CDR1 is LGHNA, CDR2 YSLEER, per germline. V shed 1 base, J shed 4 bases, and the junction held 7 bases outside the gene matches. The CDR3 is 16 residues long. Written as DNA, the CDR3 is TGCGCCAGCAGCCAAGTCCCGGATAGCGGGTACAATGAGCAGTTCTTC. It encodes CASSQVPDSGYNEQFF.

V usage is TRBV15 and J usage is TRBJ1-6; no firm D call. The CDR3 sequence is 15 residues long. The ends were cut back, 6 bases at V and 8 bases at J, with 17 bases in the middle. In germline, CDR1 is LNHNV, CDR2 YYDKDF (reference sequence). Written as DNA, the CDR3 is TGTGCCACCAGTTCCAATTGGGGAAAGGATTCACCCCTCCACTTT. Amino acids: CATSSNWGKDSPLHF.

This clonotype was seen a handful of times. J is TRBJ2-3 and V is TRBV4-3; unclear D gene. The germline V and J ends were trimmed by 0 bases and 2 bases, with 9 bases remaining between them. From germline, CDR1 is LGHNA and CDR2 YSLEER. The CDR3 length is 15 residues. CDR3 residues: CASSQEFYSTDTQYF. The CDR3 DNA reads as TGCGCCAGCAGCCAAGAGTTCTACTCCACAGATACGCAGTATTTT.

This clonotype was counted only a few times. V is TRBV20-1 and J is TRBJ2-3; no firm D call. This CDR3 region has 13 residues. Germline loops: CDR1 DFQATT, CDR2 SNEGSKA (reference sequence). V shed 3 bases and J shed 0 bases, with 7 bases lying between them. CDR3 protein: CSASIGSTDTQYF. The CDR3 coding sequence is TGCAGTGCTAGTATTGGAAGCACAGATACGCAGTATTTT.

The gene calls are TRBV24-1 and TRBJ2-2; TRBD2 might be the D (6 bases). Germline V gives CDR1 KGHDR, CDR2 SFDVKD. V lost 4 bases, J lost 5 bases, and 13 bases lay in between. The CDR3 totals 15 residues. This CDR3 is CATSDQGLGTGELFF. CDR3 nucleotide sequence: TGTGCCACCAGTGACCAGGGACTTGGTACCGGGGAGCTGTTTTTT.

This clonotype has ten or more counts. The CDR3 DNA sequence: TGCAGCGTGGGGCACTCACAAGAGACCCAGTACTTC. Protein: CSVGHSQETQYF. The V gene is TRBV29-1, the J gene TRBJ2-5; D is perhaps TRBD1 (5 bases). CDR3 length: 12 residues. The V gene's germline CDR1 is SQVTM and CDR2 ANQGSEA. With 6 bases removed from V and 2 bases from J, the gap between germline ends came to 10 bases. The full variable domain, rest sourced from reference TRBV29-1 and TRBJ2-5, is SAVISQKPSRDICQRGTSLTIQCQVDSQVTMMFWYRQQPGQSLTLIATANQGSEATYESGFVIDKFPISRPNLTFSTLTVSNMSPEDSSIYLCSVGHSQETQYFGPGTRLLVL.

This clonotype showed up just a few times. V usage is TRBV6-5 and J usage is TRBJ2-7; 13 nucleotides match TRBD2. CDR1 is MNHEY, CDR2 SVGAGI, per germline. V dropped 5 bases and J dropped 7; count of bases not matched to a gene: 8. This CDR3 region has 15 residues. For the CDR3, the DNA is TGTGCCAGCAGTAAGTCGGGACTAGCGGGGCAAGAGCAGTACTTC. This codes for CASSKSGLAGQEQYF.

The genes are TRBV7-2 and TRBJ1-2; no firm D call. The germline CDR1 and CDR2 sequences are SGHTA and FQGNSA. V was shortened by 1 base and J by 5 bases, with 11 bases between the two germline ends. This CDR3 has 14 residues. The CDR3, as DNA: TGTGCCAGCAGCTTAGGTACCAGCCAGTATGGCTACACCTTC. Its protein product is CASSLGTSQYGYTF.

This clonotype appeared a few times. This chain joins TRBV6-1 and TRBJ2-7, with 7 positions matching TRBD2. V dropped 7 bases and J dropped 1; count of bases not matched to a gene: 1. CDR3 length equals 12 residues. Germline V gene data show CDR1 as MNHNS and CDR2 as SASEGT. This CDR3 reads CASTGLSYEQYF. The CDR3 coding sequence is TGTGCCAGCACGGGACTATCCTACGAGCAGTACTTC.

The table lists this clonotype with many counts. CDR3 in amino acids: CASSAHQSPTDTQYF. CDR3 sequence (DNA): TGTGCCAGCAGCGCCCACCAGTCTCCCACAGATACGCAGTATTTT. V gene TRBV9 combines with J gene TRBJ2-3; D unclear. The CDR3 has 15 amino acids. Trimming removed 3 bases at V and 2 bases at J, with 13 bases between. Germline V gene data show CDR1 as SGDLS and CDR2 as YYNGEE. Full variable domain (remainder filled in from reference TRBV9 and TRBJ2-3): DSGVTQTPKHLITATGQRVTLRCSPRSGDLSVYWYQQSLDQGLQFLIQYYNGEERAKGNILERFSAQQFPDLHSELNLSSLELGDSALYFCASSAHQSPTDTQYFGPGTRLTVL.

The V call is TRBV20-1, the J call TRBJ2-5, with TRBD1 as a possible D gene (6 bases). CDR3 length: 13 amino acids. V was clipped by 6 bases and J by 5 bases, with 16 bases between them. The V gene's germline CDR1 is DFQATT and CDR2 SNEGSKA (reference sequence). Here the CDR3 reads CSAWFRGGETQYF. In DNA form, the CDR3 reads TGCAGTGCCTGGTTCAGGGGTGGGGAGACCCAGTACTTC.

This clonotype was recorded a few times. This chain connects TRBV24-1 to TRBJ1-2; 7 bases match TRBD1. CDR1 is KGHDR and CDR2 is SFDVKD in the germline V gene. CDR3 length: 16 residues. V dropped 4 bases and J dropped 5; count of bases not matched to a gene: 12. The CDR3 sequence: CATSDPGQESQYGYTF. As DNA, the CDR3 is TGTGCCACCAGTGACCCTGGACAGGAGAGCCAATATGGCTACACCTTC.

J is TRBJ2-2 and V is TRBV20-1, with 15 bases matching TRBD2. This CDR3 spans 16 amino acids. Germline CDR1 and CDR2: DFQATT and SNEGSKA (reference sequence). V lost 6 bases, J lost 4 bases, and 6 bases stayed unmatched. CDR3 loop: CSATGLAGGTTGELFF. CDR3 in DNA: TGCAGTGCGACCGGACTAGCGGGAGGGACCACCGGGGAGCTGTTTTTT.

The chain combines TRBV6-5 with TRBJ1-2; D uncertain. Trimming cost V 0 bases and J 4 bases, with 12 bases left between them. The CDR3 length is 15 residues. CDR1 and CDR2 (germline): MNHEY, SVGAGI. The CDR3 bases are TGTGCCAGCAGTTACTCTCCCGGGTATCGCTATGGCTACACCTTC. This gives the protein CASSYSPGYRYGYTF.

A note on this clonotype: This clone may be a read error of a much larger clone one base away. The rearrangement uses TRBV29-1 and TRBJ2-5; D gene unclear. The CDR3 length is 14 residues. The V end lost 7 bases, the J end lost 11 bases, and 26 bases lay between the germline ends. Germline loops: CDR1 SQVTM, CDR2 ANQGSEA. Here the CDR3 reads CSARWANSYNEQYF. CDR3 coding DNA: TGCAGCGCCCGCTGGGCGAACTCCTACAATGAGCAGTACTTC.

This chain connects TRBV4-3 to TRBJ1-1; weak D call: TRBD1 (6 bases). CDR1 is LGHNA, CDR2 YSLEER, per germline. The germline V and J ends were trimmed by 1 base and 3 bases, with 12 bases remaining between them. CDR3 size: 15 residues. The CDR3 nucleotides read TGCGCCAGCAGCCAAGGCAGGGGTTCGTACACTGAAGCTTTCTTT. It is translated as CASSQGRGSYTEAFF.

This clonotype was found a few times. The V call is TRBV7-9, the J call TRBJ2-1; 7 bases line up with TRBD2. Germline assignment: CDR1 SEHNR and CDR2 FQNEAQ (reference sequence). This CDR3 spans 15 amino acids. J lost 7 bases, V lost 5 bases, and 11 bases had no gene match. The CDR3 protein is CASSPYLGGTNEQFF. The CDR3 region has the DNA TGTGCCAGCAGCCCATACCTCGGGGGGACGAATGAGCAGTTCTTC.